A single T cell receptor beta chain is shown here with its context. Its antigen is still unknown. Base qualities are missing; no much larger clone stands one base away. From the cysteine through the phenylalanine, the CDR3 covers 16 amino acids. Only CDR3 DNA is held: 48 bases, read in frame from base 1. V is cut back by 4 bases and J by 5 bases, with 11 bases in the junction unmatched. CDR1 SGHRS and CDR2 YFSETQ are derived from the germline V gene. This record comes from a study of T cell changes during pregnancy in multiple sclerosis (dated by TCRdb to about 2019). Notes on the research overall: The study examined how the T cell repertoire changed over the course of pregnancy in women with multiple sclerosis.

The receptor library was made with the immunoSEQ multiplex PCR assay. The immuneACCESS repertoire file appears here via TCRdb, limited to in-frame rearrangements. These files lack a portion of the clones; in checked studies, under half of the deficit traces to unresolved V genes, and the cause of the others is not known. In all, the sample holds 60,000 to 85,000 clones, and roughly 89% of those were seen once. The top ten clones comprise 3% to 4% of the sample. The rearranged segments are TRBV5-1 and TRBJ2-2; a stretch of 7 junction bases matches TRBD2. Source: peripheral blood, taken after pregnancy. The TCR was taken from a female donor in good health, enrolled as a control in a pregnancy study. The CDR3 is CASSLQAGMDTGELFF. The sequence in DNA is TGCGCCAGCAGCCTCCAAGCGGGAATGGATACCGGGGAGCTGTTTTTT.